This entry lists 12 T cell receptor beta chains sequenced from one sample in a study of radiation and T cells in renal cell carcinoma (dated by TCRdb to the early 2020s). To prepare the library, the immunoSEQ multiplex PCR assay was applied. What TCRdb holds here is the immuneACCESS table cut down to in-frame rearrangements. Part of the clones is not present; checked against another copy, under half of the missing clones reflect an unresolved V gene, and the others are unexplained. This sample comprises over 120,000 clones, nearly 90% of them detected only once. Around 12% of the sample lies in the top ten. This specimen's time point label, per the study, means: baseline pretreatment blood. What the treatment or condition label conveys for this sample: 15 Gy SBRT to primary tumor, nephrectomy 4 weeks later. The sample in question was blood, obtained from a patient whose treatment included radiotherapy and nephrectomy. The receptors originated from a woman between 50 and 59 years old with renal cell carcinoma.

The chain recombines TRBV6-1 with TRBJ2-1, with D perhaps TRBD1 or TRBD2 (6 bases each). Per germline, CDR1 MNHNS and CDR2 SASEGT. The CDR3 totals 12 residues. V was shortened by 5 bases and J by 8 bases, with 10 bases between the two germline ends. The DNA of the CDR3 is TGTGCCAGCAGTAACGGGGGCCATGAGCAGTTCTTC. This gives the protein CASSNGGHEQFF.

The rearrangement joins TRBV7-8 to TRBJ2-7, with 8 bases fitting TRBD2. Trimming removed 4 bases from V and 2 bases from J; junction bases left unmatched: 4. The CDR3 loop spans 14 amino acids. CDR1 and CDR2 from the germline V gene are SGHVS and FQNEAQ. DNA for the CDR3: TGTGCCAGCAGCTCAAAGCGGGGGACCTACGAGCAGTACTTC. Its protein product is CASSSKRGTYEQYF.

The gene calls are TRBV7-9 and TRBJ2-7; possibly TRBD1 or TRBD2 for D (6 bases each). CDR3 length: 15 residues. The germline gives CDR1 SEHNR, CDR2 FQNEAQ (reference sequence). Trimming took 5 bases from V and 7 from J, leaving 21 bases between them. The chain's CDR3 is CASSPIQGGVGEQYF. CDR3 bases: TGTGCCAGCAGCCCGATACAGGGAGGTGTAGGGGAGCAGTACTTC.

The V call is TRBV7-9, the J call TRBJ2-7; weak D call: TRBD2 (6 bases). The germline V gene has CDR1 SEHNR and CDR2 FQNEAQ (reference sequence). Trimming pared 4 bases from V and 2 bases from J, leaving 15 bases between. The CDR3 covers 15 residues. DNA of the CDR3: TGTGCCAGCAGCTCCGGGACTTTCCGTCCCTACGAGCAGTACTTC. It encodes CASSSGTFRPYEQYF. Drawing the rest from reference TRBV7-9 and TRBJ2-7, the complete variable domain is DTGVSQNPRHKITKRGQNVTFRCDPISEHNRLYWYRQTLGQGPEFLTYFQNEAQLEKSRLLSDRFSAERPKGSFSTLEIQRTEQGDSAMYLCASSSGTFRPYEQYFGPGTRLTVT.

The CDR3 region has the DNA TGTGCCAGCAGCTTGACAGGCACAGATACGCAGTATTTT. Translating gives CASSLTGTDTQYF. The genes are TRBV5-4 and TRBJ2-3, with no clear D. Germline CDR1 SGHNT, CDR2 YYREEE (reference sequence). This CDR3 spans 13 amino acids. Trimming removed 1 base at V and 1 base at J, with 4 bases between.

This clone was seen once. Within the sample, other DNA sequences also encode this same CDR3. This chain uses TRBV11-2 with TRBJ2-5; the D is unclear. The CDR3 extends over 11 amino acids. The ends were cut back, 6 bases at V and 4 bases at J, with 6 bases in the middle. Germline loops: CDR1 SGHAT, CDR2 FQNNGV. The CDR3 is CASRAGETQYF. The DNA for the CDR3 is TGTGCCAGCAGGGCCGGAGAGACCCAGTACTTC.

V and J are TRBV18 and TRBJ2-7, with 10 bases that match TRBD1. Germline V gene sequence: CDR1 KGHSH, CDR2 LQKENI. Trimming removed 2 bases from V and 5 bases from J; junction bases left unmatched: 3. This CDR3 has 14 residues. The CDR3 coding sequence is TGTGCCAGCTCACCAGTAGGGACAGGGGACGAGCAGTACTTC. Residues: CASSPVGTGDEQYF. The full variable domain, in which reference TRBV18 and TRBJ2-7 provide the parts outside the CDR3, is NAGVMQNPRHLVRRRGQEARLRCSPMKGHSHVYWYRQLPEEGLKFMVYLQKENIIDESGMPKERFSAEFPKEGPSILRIQQVVRGDSAAYFCASSPVGTGDEQYFGPGTRLTVT.

The V and J genes are TRBV6-5 and TRBJ1-2; D is perhaps TRBD1 (5 bases). The germline gives CDR1 MNHEY, CDR2 SVGAGI. The CDR3 sequence is 14 residues long. The V end lost 10 bases, the J end lost 0 bases, and 15 bases lay between the germline ends. As DNA, the CDR3 is TGTGCCACCGGGATCGGGGGAGCTAACTATGGCTACACCTTC. Translated, it gives CATGIGGANYGYTF.

The chain carries TRBV6-5 and TRBJ2-7, with a tentative D call TRBD1 (6 bases). Germline V lookup: CDR1 MNHEY, CDR2 SVGAGI. Deletions cut 5 bases from V and 2 bases from J, with 13 bases between. This CDR3 is built from 14 residues. The CDR3 here is CASSRRRDTYEQYF. CDR3 DNA: TGTGCCAGCAGTAGGCGCCGGGACACCTACGAGCAGTACTTC.

The V and J genes are TRBV7-9 and TRBJ1-2, with 10 bases matching TRBD1. The trim removed 4 bases at V and 7 bases at J, leaving 12 bases unmatched. The CDR3 contains 16 residues. CDR1 and CDR2 (germline): SEHNR, FQNEAQ (reference sequence). The CDR3 protein is CASSSETGTGVIGYTF. The CDR3 DNA sequence: TGTGCCAGCAGCTCCGAGACCGGGACAGGGGTGATTGGCTACACCTTC.

The V gene is TRBV6-5, the J gene TRBJ1-2; 8 bases map to TRBD1. Trimming took 6 bases from V and 3 from J; bases not matched to a gene: 3. CDR1 and CDR2 from the germline V gene are MNHEY and SVGAGI. The CDR3 is 13 amino acids. The CDR3 region has the DNA TGTGCCAGCAGGACAGGGGATGACTATGGCTACACCTTC. It codes for CASRTGDDYGYTF.

In this sample, this clone turned up a few times. This rearrangement joins TRBV7-2 to TRBJ2-1, with 9 bases fitting TRBD2. This CDR3 has 15 residues. Germline V gene lookup returns CDR1 SGHTA and CDR2 FQGNSA. The V gene end was trimmed by 2 bases and the J gene end by 5 bases; junction bases not matched to a gene: 4. The CDR3 region is CASSLMGLAHNEQFF. As DNA, the CDR3 is TGTGCCAGCAGCTTAATGGGACTAGCCCACAATGAGCAGTTCTTC.